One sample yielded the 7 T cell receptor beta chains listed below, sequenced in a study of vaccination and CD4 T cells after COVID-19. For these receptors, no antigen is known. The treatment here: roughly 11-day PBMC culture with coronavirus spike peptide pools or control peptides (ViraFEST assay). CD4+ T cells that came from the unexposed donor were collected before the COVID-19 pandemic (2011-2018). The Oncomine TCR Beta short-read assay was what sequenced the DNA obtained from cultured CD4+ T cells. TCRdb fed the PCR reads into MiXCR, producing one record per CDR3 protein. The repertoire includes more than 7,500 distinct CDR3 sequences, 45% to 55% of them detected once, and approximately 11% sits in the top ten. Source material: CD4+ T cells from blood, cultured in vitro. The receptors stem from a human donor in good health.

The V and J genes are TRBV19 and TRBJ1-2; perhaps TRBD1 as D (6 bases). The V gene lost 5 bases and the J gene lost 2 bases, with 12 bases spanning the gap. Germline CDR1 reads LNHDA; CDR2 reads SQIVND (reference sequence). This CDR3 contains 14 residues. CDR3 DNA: TGTGCCAGTAGTTTTGGGGGGGCGAACTATGGCTACACCTTC. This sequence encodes CASSFGGANYGYTF.

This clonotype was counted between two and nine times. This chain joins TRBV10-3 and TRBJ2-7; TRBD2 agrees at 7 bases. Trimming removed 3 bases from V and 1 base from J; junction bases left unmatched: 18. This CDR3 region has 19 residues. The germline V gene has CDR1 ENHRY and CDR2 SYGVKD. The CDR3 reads CAISEGFTSEMILSYEQYF. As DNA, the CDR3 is TGTGCCATCAGTGAAGGGTTTACTAGCGAGATGATCCTTTCCTACGAGCAGTACTTC.

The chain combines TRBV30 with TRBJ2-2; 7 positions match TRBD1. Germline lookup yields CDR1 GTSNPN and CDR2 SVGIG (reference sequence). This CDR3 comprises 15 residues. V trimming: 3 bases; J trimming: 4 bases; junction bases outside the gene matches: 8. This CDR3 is CAWRGSGGTTGELFF. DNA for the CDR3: TGTGCCTGGAGAGGGTCAGGGGGTACCACCGGGGAGCTGTTTTTT.

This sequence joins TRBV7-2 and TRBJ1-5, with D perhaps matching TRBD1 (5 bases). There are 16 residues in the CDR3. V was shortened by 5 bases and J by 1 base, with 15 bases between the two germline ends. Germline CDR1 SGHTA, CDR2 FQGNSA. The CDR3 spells CASSPGAGGSNQPQHF. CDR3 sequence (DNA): TGTGCCAGCAGCCCCGGGGCCGGCGGGAGCAATCAGCCCCAGCATTTT.

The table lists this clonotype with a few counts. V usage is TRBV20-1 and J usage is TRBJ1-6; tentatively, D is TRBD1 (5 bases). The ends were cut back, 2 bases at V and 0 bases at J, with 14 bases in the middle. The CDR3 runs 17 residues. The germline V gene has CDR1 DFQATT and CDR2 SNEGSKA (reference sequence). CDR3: CSARPREGSSYNSPLHF. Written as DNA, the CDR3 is TGCAGTGCTAGACCCCGGGAGGGGAGCTCCTATAATTCACCCCTCCACTTT.

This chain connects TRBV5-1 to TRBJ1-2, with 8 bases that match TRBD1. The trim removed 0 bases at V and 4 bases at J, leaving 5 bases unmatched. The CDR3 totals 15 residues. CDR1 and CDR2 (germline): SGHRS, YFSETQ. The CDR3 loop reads CASSLGTTGGYGYTF. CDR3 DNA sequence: TGCGCCAGCAGCTTGGGGACCACAGGGGGCTATGGCTACACCTTC.

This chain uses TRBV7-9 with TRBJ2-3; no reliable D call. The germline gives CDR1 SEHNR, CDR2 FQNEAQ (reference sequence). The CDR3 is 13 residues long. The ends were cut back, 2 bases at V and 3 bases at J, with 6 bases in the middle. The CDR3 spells CASSLLVTDTQYF. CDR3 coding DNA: TGTGCCAGCAGCTTACTAGTTACAGATACGCAGTATTTT. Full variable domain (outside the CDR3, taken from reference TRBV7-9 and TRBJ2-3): DTGVSQNPRHKITKRGQNVTFRCDPISEHNRLYWYRQTLGQGPEFLTYFQNEAQLEKSRLLSDRFSAERPKGSFSTLEIQRTEQGDSAMYLCASSLLVTDTQYFGPGTRLTVL.